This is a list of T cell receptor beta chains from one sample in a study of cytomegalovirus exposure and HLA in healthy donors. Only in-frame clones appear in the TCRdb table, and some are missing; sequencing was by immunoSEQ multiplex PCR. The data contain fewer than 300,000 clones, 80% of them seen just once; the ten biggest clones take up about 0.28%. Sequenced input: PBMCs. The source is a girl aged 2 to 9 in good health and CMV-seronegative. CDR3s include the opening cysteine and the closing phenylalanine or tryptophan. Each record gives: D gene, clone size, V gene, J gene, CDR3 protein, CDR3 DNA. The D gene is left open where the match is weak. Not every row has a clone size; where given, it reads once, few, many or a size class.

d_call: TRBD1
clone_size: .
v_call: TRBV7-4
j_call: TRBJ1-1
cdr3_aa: CASSSSPGTGGTMNTEAFF
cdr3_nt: TGTGCCAGCAGCTCCAGTCCCGGGACAGGGGGAACCATGAACACTGAAGCTTTCTTT

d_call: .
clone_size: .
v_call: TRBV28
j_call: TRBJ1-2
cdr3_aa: CASSQELSYTF
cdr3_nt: TGTGCCAGCAGTCAAGAACTTAGCTACACCTTC

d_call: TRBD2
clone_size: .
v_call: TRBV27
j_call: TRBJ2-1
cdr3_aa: CASSKAGYNEQFF
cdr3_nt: TGTGCCAGCAGTAAAGCGGGGTACAATGAGCAGTTCTTC

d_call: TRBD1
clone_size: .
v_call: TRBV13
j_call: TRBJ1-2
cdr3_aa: CASSLTGGWGYTF
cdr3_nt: TGTGCCAGCAGCCTTACAGGGGGCTGGGGCTACACCTTC

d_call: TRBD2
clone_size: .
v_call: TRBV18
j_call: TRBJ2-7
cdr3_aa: CASSPTTSGTPYEQYF
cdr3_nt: TGTGCCAGCTCACCAACAACTAGCGGAACCCCCTACGAGCAGTACTTC

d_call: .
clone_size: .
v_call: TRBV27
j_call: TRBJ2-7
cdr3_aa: CASSLSGGYEQYF
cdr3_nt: TGTGCCAGCAGTTTATCAGGGGGCTACGAGCAGTACTTC

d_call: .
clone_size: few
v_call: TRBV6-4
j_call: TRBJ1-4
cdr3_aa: CASSDSAEGRLFF
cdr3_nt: TGTGCCAGCAGTGACTCGGCGGAAGGGAGACTGTTTTTT

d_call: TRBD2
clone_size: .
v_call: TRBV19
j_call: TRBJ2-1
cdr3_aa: CASSIDRASGRAREQFF
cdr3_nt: TGTGCCAGTAGTATAGATAGGGCTAGCGGGAGGGCCAGGGAGCAGTTCTTC

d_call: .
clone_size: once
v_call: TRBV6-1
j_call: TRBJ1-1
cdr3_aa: CASRQRGPATEAFF
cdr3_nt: TGTGCCAGCAGACAACGCGGGCCCGCCACTGAAGCTTTCTTT

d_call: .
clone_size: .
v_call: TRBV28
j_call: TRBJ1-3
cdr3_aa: CASSLPYVYSGNTIYF
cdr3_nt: TGTGCCAGCAGTTTACCCTATGTCTACTCTGGAAACACCATATATTTT

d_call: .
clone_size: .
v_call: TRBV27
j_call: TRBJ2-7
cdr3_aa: CASSLSGNEQYF
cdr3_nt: TGTGCCAGCAGTTTATCCGGGAACGAGCAGTACTTC

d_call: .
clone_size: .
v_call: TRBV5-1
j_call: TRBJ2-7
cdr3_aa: CASSSDSYLSYEQYF
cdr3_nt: TGCGCCAGCAGCTCGGACAGTTACCTCTCCTACGAGCAGTACTTC

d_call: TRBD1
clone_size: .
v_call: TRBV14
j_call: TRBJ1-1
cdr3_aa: CASSHPGGAGAAEAFF
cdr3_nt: TGTGCCAGCAGCCATCCAGGGGGCGCCGGTGCGGCTGAAGCTTTCTTT

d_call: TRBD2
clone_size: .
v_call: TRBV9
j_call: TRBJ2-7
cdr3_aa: CASSVSGGYSYEQYF
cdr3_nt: TGTGCCAGCAGCGTTAGCGGGGGTTACTCCTACGAGCAGTACTTC

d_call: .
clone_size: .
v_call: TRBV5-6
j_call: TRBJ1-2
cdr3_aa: CASSLARPHLGYTF
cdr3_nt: TGTGCCAGCAGCTTAGCCAGGCCCCACCTTGGCTACACCTTC

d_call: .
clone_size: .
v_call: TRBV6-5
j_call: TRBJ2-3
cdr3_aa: CASSLTGTDTQYF
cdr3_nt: TGTGCCAGCAGCCTGACAGGCACAGATACGCAGTATTTT

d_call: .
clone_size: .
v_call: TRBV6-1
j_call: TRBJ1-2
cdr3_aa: CASTRMAGANYGYTF
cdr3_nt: TGTGCCAGCACCCGAATGGCCGGAGCTAACTATGGCTACACCTTC

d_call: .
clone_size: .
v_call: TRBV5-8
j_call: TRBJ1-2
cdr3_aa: CASSLRDIRNYGYTF
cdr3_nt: TGTGCCAGCAGCTTACGGGACATCCGTAACTATGGCTACACCTTC

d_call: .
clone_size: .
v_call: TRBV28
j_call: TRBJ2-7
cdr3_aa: CASSLEGVYEQYF
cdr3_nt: TGTGCCAGCAGTTTAGAAGGGGTCTACGAGCAGTACTTC

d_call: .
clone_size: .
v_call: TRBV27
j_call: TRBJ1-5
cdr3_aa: CASSSRVNQPQHF
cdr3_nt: TGTGCCAGCAGTTCCAGGGTAAATCAGCCCCAGCATTTT

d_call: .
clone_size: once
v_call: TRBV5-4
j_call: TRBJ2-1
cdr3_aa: CASSFPSSVSVFNEQFF
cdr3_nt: TGTGCCAGCAGCTTTCCCTCTTCTGTGTCGGTATTTAATGAGCAGTTCTTC

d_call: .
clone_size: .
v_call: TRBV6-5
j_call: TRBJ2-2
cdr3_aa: CASSYSILETGELFF
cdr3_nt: TGTGCCAGCAGTTACTCGATACTTGAAACCGGGGAGCTGTTTTTT

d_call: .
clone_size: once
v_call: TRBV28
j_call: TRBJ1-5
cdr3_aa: CASSLFIQPQHF
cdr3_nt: TGTGCCAGCAGTTTATTCATCCAGCCCCAGCATTTT

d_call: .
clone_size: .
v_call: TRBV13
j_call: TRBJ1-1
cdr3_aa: CASSRQIYTEAFF
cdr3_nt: TGTGCCAGCAGCCGACAGATTTACACTGAAGCTTTCTTT

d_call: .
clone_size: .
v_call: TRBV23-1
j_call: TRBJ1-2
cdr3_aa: CASKDTYYGYTF
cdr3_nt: TGCGCCAGCAAGGACACCTACTATGGCTACACCTTC